Listed below are T cell receptor beta chains from one sample, sequenced in a study of control samples from healthy donors and cancer patients. TCRdb's table, derived via immunoSEQ multiplex PCR, lists solely in-frame clones and lacks some. This sample has around 42,000 clones, with over 65% found just once. What was sequenced was blood. The source of these receptors is a man aged 60 to 75 in good health. The CDR3 runs from the conserved cysteine through the conserved F or W. Each record gives: J gene, V gene, CDR3 length, CDR3 protein.

>TRBJ2-7|TRBV18|15
CASSGRQGVRDEQYF
>TRBJ2-2|TRBV5-1|16
CASSFAGGLVTGELFF
>TRBJ2-3|TRBV29-1|16
CSVEKIAGATPDTQYF
>TRBJ1-1|TRBV19|15
CASSIQRTQNTEAFF
>TRBJ1-5|TRBV21-1|19
CASSKDGPPQGVSNQPQHF
>TRBJ1-4|TRBV28|15
CASSITGLTNEKLFF
>TRBJ2-2|TRBV27|16
CASSLINSQNTGELFF
>TRBJ2-2|TRBV6-5|14
CASRTSGNTGELFF
>TRBJ2-1|TRBV7-9|12
CASSFVSNEQFF
>TRBJ2-7|TRBV30|16
CAWSEVPGRMAYEQYF
>TRBJ1-2|TRBV7-8|16
CASSTGGGASNYGYTF
>TRBJ1-1|TRBV6-2/TRBV6-3|13
CASSYVPNTEAFF
>TRBJ2-1|TRBV7-9|15
CASSFAATSGDEQFF
>TRBJ2-5|TRBV9|15
CASSVGTGIQETQYF
>TRBJ2-6|TRBV3-1/TRBV3-2|17
CASSLGVGSSGANVLTF
>TRBJ1-3|TRBV7-9|14
CASSPTGGGNTIYF
>TRBJ2-3|TRBV9|15
CASSVVGRPGDTQYF
>TRBJ1-5|TRBV6-5|14
CASRPDRVNQPQHF
>TRBJ2-7|TRBV19|14
CASSISRGLYEQYF
>TRBJ1-1|TRBV19|17
CASRTGSGRALLTEAFF
>TRBJ2-1|TRBV19|15
CASTTSGRFYNEQFF
>TRBJ2-7|TRBV4-3|15
CASSQAGTGGYEQYF
>TRBJ2-1|TRBV10-3|15
CAISRAGGLRNEQFF